The 30 T cell receptor beta chains below all came from one sample that was sequenced in a study of blood T cell repertoires in COVID-19. Libraries were prepared by immunoSEQ multiplex PCR; TCRdb keeps only in-frame clonotypes and omits some of them. The data show approximately 340,000 clones, around four fifths seen once. Sequenced: peripheral blood. These receptors were taken from a man aged 25-40 years with active or convalescent COVID-19.

The chain combines TRBV27 with TRBJ2-1; D is possibly TRBD1 (6 bases). Trimming pared 3 bases from V and 4 bases from J, leaving 7 bases between. Germline-derived CDR1 and CDR2 are MNHEY and SMNVEV (reference sequence). The CDR3 is made up of 13 amino acids. The CDR3 coding sequence is TGTGCCAGCAGTTTCGGACAGTACAATGAGCAGTTCTTC. This codes for CASSFGQYNEQFF.

J is TRBJ2-1 and V is TRBV11-3, with D perhaps TRBD1 (5 bases). Trimming took off 1 base at V and 8 bases at J, with 12 bases between the two ends. This CDR3 contains 14 residues. Looked up from germline, CDR1 is SGHNT and CDR2 is YENEEA. The CDR3 bases are TGTGCCAGCAGCTTAGGGGGCGACATCGATGAGCAGTTCTTC. It yields the protein CASSLGGDIDEQFF.

The CDR3 loop reads CATIRLAGGLEQYF. In nucleotides, the CDR3 is TGTGCCACCATCCGACTAGCGGGAGGGTTAGAGCAGTACTTC. This chain joins TRBV2 and TRBJ2-7; TRBD2 aligns across 14 bases. CDR1 SNHLY and CDR2 FYNNEI come from the germline V gene. The CDR3 totals 14 residues. J lost 7 bases, V lost 10 bases, and 9 bases had no gene match.

This chain links TRBV9 with TRBJ2-3; D perhaps matches TRBD2 (7 bases). Germline lookup yields CDR1 SGDLS and CDR2 YYNGEE. CDR3 length: 14 amino acids. Trimming shortened V by 3 bases and J by 7 bases, and 15 bases separated the two germline ends. The DNA of the CDR3 is TGTGCCAGCAGCGGGGGAGGGGGGCTATATACGCAGTATTTT. Amino acids: CASSGGGGLYTQYF.

The chain has TRBV11-3 and TRBJ2-3, with 12 bases lining up with TRBD2. The V gene end was trimmed by 2 bases and the J gene end by 2 bases; junction bases not matched to a gene: 8. Per the germline V gene, CDR1 is SGHNT and CDR2 is YENEEA. The CDR3 is made up of 18 amino acids. CDR3 DNA: TGTGCCAGCAGCTTACCCCACGGACTAGCGGGGATCACAGATACGCAGTATTTT. Protein product: CASSLPHGLAGITDTQYF.

This chain's CDR3 is CASTRGPRTEAFF. The CDR3 DNA reads TGTGCCAGCACTAGGGGGCCGAGGACTGAAGCTTTCTTT. This chain connects TRBV27 to TRBJ1-1; 7 bases map to TRBD1. The CDR3 sequence is 13 residues long. With 7 bases clipped from V and 5 bases from J, the junction kept 7 bases outside the gene matches. Per the germline V gene, CDR1 is MNHEY and CDR2 is SMNVEV (reference sequence).

This clone was detected only once. This rearrangement joins TRBV30 to TRBJ1-5; D is perhaps TRBD1 (5 bases). Trimming pared 1 base from V and 3 bases from J, leaving 16 bases between. The CDR3 totals 16 residues. Germline CDR1 reads GTSNPN; CDR2 reads SVGIG (reference sequence). This CDR3 reads CAWSEGRGGINQPQHF. CDR3 in DNA: TGTGCCTGGAGTGAAGGGCGGGGGGGAATCAATCAGCCCCAGCATTTT.

The J gene is TRBJ1-5, the V gene TRBV20-1; 11 nucleotides match TRBD1. V lost 3 bases, J lost 4 bases, and 5 bases stayed unmatched. This CDR3 is 15 amino acids long. Germline CDR1 is DFQATT and CDR2 is SNEGSKA (reference sequence). CDR3 protein: CSASPGTGGNQPQHF. As DNA, the CDR3 is TGCAGTGCTAGTCCCGGGACAGGGGGAAATCAGCCCCAGCATTTT.

This rearrangement joins TRBV2 to TRBJ1-2; 8 bases agree with TRBD1. V gave up 3 bases and J gave up 6 bases; unmatched junction bases: 9. The CDR3 is 15 residues long. Germline V gives CDR1 SNHLY, CDR2 FYNNEI. The CDR3 DNA reads as TGTGCCAGCAGTGAGCGGACAGGGCAGTCGAATGGCTACACCTTC. The encoded protein is CASSERTGQSNGYTF.

The chain couples TRBV6-2 or TRBV6-3 to TRBJ1-4, with 7 bases matching TRBD1. This CDR3 comprises 16 residues. The germline V gene has CDR1 MNHEY and CDR2 SVGEGT. V shed 3 bases and J 9 bases; nucleotides not matched to a gene: 13. CDR3 DNA: TGTGCCAGCAGTTATCAACAGGGGATCGGCGGGAAAAAACTGTTTTTT. This translates into CASSYQQGIGGKKLFF.

The chain couples TRBV30 to TRBJ2-1, with TRBD2 identical over 7 bases. Per the germline V gene, CDR1 is GTSNPN and CDR2 is SVGIG (reference sequence). CDR3 length: 12 residues. V was clipped by 2 bases and J by 10 bases; unmatched bases: 5. The CDR3 DNA reads TGTGCCTGGAGTTTCGGGGGGAACGAGCAGTTCTTC. Residues: CAWSFGGNEQFF.

The CDR3 reads CASSSGTGITEAFF. The DNA of the CDR3 is TGTGCCAGTAGTTCAGGGACAGGGATTACTGAAGCTTTCTTT. V and J are TRBV19 and TRBJ1-1; 9 positions match TRBD1. Germline V gene sequence: CDR1 LNHDA, CDR2 SQIVND (reference sequence). CDR3 length: 14 residues. V trimming: 5 bases; J trimming: 5 bases; junction bases outside the gene matches: 6.

The V gene is TRBV28, the J gene TRBJ2-5; 8 bases match TRBD1. CDR1 and CDR2 (germline): MDHEN, SYDVKM. The CDR3 totals 14 residues. V was pared by 8 bases and J by 4 bases, with 9 bases of the junction left unmatched. The CDR3 loop reads CASGLGQGGETQYF. CDR3 bases: TGTGCCAGCGGATTAGGACAGGGTGGAGAGACCCAGTACTTC.

This rearrangement joins TRBV9 to TRBJ1-3; D gene uncertain. This CDR3 comprises 16 residues. Germline assignment: CDR1 SGDLS and CDR2 YYNGEE. The V gene lost 0 bases and the J gene lost 0 bases, with 10 bases spanning the gap. CDR3 nucleotides: TGTGCCAGCAGCGTAGACTCTCCCGGCTCTGGAAACACCATATATTTT. The encoded protein is CASSVDSPGSGNTIYF.

The chain is built from TRBV4-1 and TRBJ2-2; the match to TRBD2 covers 13 bases. Germline V CDR1 and CDR2: MGHRA, YSYEKL. The V and J ends lost 7 bases and 4 bases, in that order; junction bases with no gene match: 3. CDR3 length equals 15 residues. CDR3 DNA sequence: TGCGCCAGCACAAGGACTAGCGGGGGCACCGGGGAGCTGTTTTTT. Amino acids: CASTRTSGGTGELFF.

The chain uses TRBV9 and TRBJ1-4; D gene uncertain. The germline V gene has CDR1 SGDLS and CDR2 YYNGEE. The CDR3 is 13 amino acids. Between the trimmed V and J ends, which lost 4 bases and 5 bases, there was a span of 9 bases. The CDR3 DNA is TGTGCCAGCAGCCCGACATCAAATGAAAAACTGTTTTTT. Translating it yields CASSPTSNEKLFF.

V gene TRBV11-3 combines with J gene TRBJ2-7; 7 positions agree with TRBD1. J was trimmed by 3 bases and V by 5 bases; bases with no gene match: 4. Per germline, CDR1 SGHNT and CDR2 YENEEA. The CDR3 runs to 13 residues. The CDR3 is CASSNRQGYEQYF. CDR3 in DNA: TGTGCCAGCAGCAACCGACAGGGCTACGAGCAGTACTTC.

The chain joins TRBV2 to TRBJ1-1; 8 bases agree with TRBD1. The CDR3 sequence is 13 residues long. J gave up 5 bases and V 6 bases, and 5 bases lay outside the gene matches. The germline V gene has CDR1 SNHLY and CDR2 FYNNEI. The CDR3 reads CASRRTGRTEAFF. The CDR3 nucleotides read TGTGCCAGCAGGAGGACAGGGAGGACTGAAGCTTTCTTT.

This chain connects TRBV2 to TRBJ1-2; 7 bases fit TRBD1. Germline-derived CDR1 and CDR2 are SNHLY and FYNNEI. V lost 5 bases, J lost 10 bases, and 4 bases stayed unmatched. This CDR3 contains 11 residues. In nucleotides, the CDR3 is TGTGCCAGCAGTATCGGACAGGTCTACACCTTC. Translating gives CASSIGQVYTF. Together with reference TRBV2 and TRBJ1-2, the CDR3 gives the full variable domain: EPEVTQTPSHQVTQMGQEVILRCVPISNHLYFYWYRQILGQKVEFLVSFYNNEISEKSEIFDDQFSVERPDGSNFTLKIRSTKLEDSAMYFCASSIGQVYTFGSGTRLTVV.

This CDR3 is CASSFGLDFFYEQYF. In nucleotides, the CDR3 is TGTGCCAGCAGTTTCGGACTAGACTTCTTCTACGAGCAGTACTTC. The chain uses TRBV28 and TRBJ2-7, with 7 positions matching TRBD2. Germline V gene data show CDR1 as MDHEN and CDR2 as SYDVKM. This CDR3 spans 15 amino acids. V trimming: 3 bases; J trimming: 3 bases; junction bases outside the gene matches: 8.

This clone appeared a few times. The chain recombines TRBV4-3 with TRBJ1-2; D gene uncertain. V lost 0 bases and J 5 bases, leaving 10 bases between the germline ends. There are 14 residues in the CDR3. Germline V lookup: CDR1 LGHNA, CDR2 YSLEER. The DNA of the CDR3 is TGCGCCAGCAGCCAAGATCAAGCCCTGTATGGCTACACCTTC. Translated: CASSQDQALYGYTF.

The J gene is TRBJ1-3, the V gene TRBV5-1; TRBD1 is a possible D gene (6 bases). Looked up from germline, CDR1 is SGHRS and CDR2 is YFSETQ. There are 17 residues in the CDR3. Trimming pared 0 bases from V and 0 bases from J, leaving 13 bases between. The CDR3 protein is CASSLVGAGTSGNTIYF. CDR3 in DNA: TGCGCCAGCAGCTTGGTGGGGGCAGGCACCTCTGGAAACACCATATATTTT. Full variable domain (missing parts from reference TRBV5-1 and TRBJ1-3): KAGVTQTPRYLIKTRGQQVTLSCSPISGHRSVSWYQQTPGQGLQFLFEYFSETQRNKGNFPGRFSGRQFSNSRSEMNVSTLELGDSALYLCASSLVGAGTSGNTIYFGEGSWLTVV.

The V and J genes are TRBV29-1 and TRBJ1-1; tentatively, D is TRBD1 (6 bases). The germline gives CDR1 SQVTM, CDR2 ANQGSEA. V shed 5 bases and J shed 1 base, with 17 bases lying between them. This CDR3 is 15 amino acids long. CDR3 bases: TGCAGCGTTTACGCTCCGGGACAAAAGAACACTGAAGCTTTCTTT. This sequence encodes CSVYAPGQKNTEAFF. The complete variable domain, with remaining parts taken from reference TRBV29-1 and TRBJ1-1, reads SAVISQKPSRDICQRGTSLTIQCQVDSQVTMMFWYRQQPGQSLTLIATANQGSEATYESGFVIDKFPISRPNLTFSTLTVSNMSPEDSSIYLCSVYAPGQKNTEAFFGQGTRLTVV.

A single count supports this clone. DNA of the CDR3: TGTGCCTGGAGTGTAATCAGGGAGGTCTATGGCTACACCTTC. Residues: CAWSVIREVYGYTF. J is TRBJ1-2 and V is TRBV30, with D possibly TRBD1 on 5 matching bases. Germline V CDR1 and CDR2: GTSNPN, SVGIG (reference sequence). CDR3 length: 14 amino acids. The V end lost 0 bases, the J end lost 4 bases, and 12 bases lay between the germline ends.

This clone has a single count. J is TRBJ2-7 and V is TRBV3-1 (or the pseudogene TRBV3-2); TRBD2 might be the D (6 bases). The germline V gene has CDR1 LGHDT and CDR2 YNNKEL (reference sequence). The V end lost 0 bases, the J end lost 4 bases, and 16 bases lay between the germline ends. This CDR3 region has 16 residues. In DNA, the CDR3 is TGTGCCAGCAGCCAAGATGGCAGCGGAGGGGAATACGAGCAGTACTTC. Its protein is CASSQDGSGGEYEQYF.

This clone was counted a single time. The chain is built from TRBV5-1 and TRBJ2-2; 9 bases fit TRBD2. Germline CDR1 SGHRS, CDR2 YFSETQ. The CDR3 sequence is 16 residues long. The ends lost 4 bases at V and 2 bases at J; junction bases unmatched: 6. CDR3 nucleotide sequence: TGCGCCAGCAGCGCGTCACTAGCGGGTAACACCGGGGAGCTGTTTTTT. Translated, it gives CASSASLAGNTGELFF.

The chain has TRBV12-3 or TRBV12-4 and TRBJ1-2, with TRBD1 matching 8 bases. V lost 5 bases, J lost 4 bases, and 0 bases stayed unmatched. This CDR3 region has 12 residues. The chain's CDR3 is CASSDRGYGYTF. The CDR3 nucleotides read TGTGCCAGCAGTGACAGGGGCTATGGCTACACCTTC.

The J gene is TRBJ2-7, the V gene TRBV5-1, with a weak D call TRBD2 (6 bases). CDR3 length equals 15 residues. V was shortened by 4 bases and J by 0 bases, with 14 bases between the two germline ends. CDR1 and CDR2 (germline): SGHRS, YFSETQ. DNA of the CDR3: TGCGCCAGCAGCGGAAAGGGACTTTACTCCTACGAGCAGTACTTC. This sequence encodes CASSGKGLYSYEQYF.

V gene TRBV6-1 combines with J gene TRBJ2-4; 7 nucleotides agree with TRBD2. The ends lost 0 bases at V and 6 bases at J; junction bases unmatched: 5. This CDR3 has 15 residues. Germline lookup yields CDR1 MNHNS and CDR2 SASEGT. CDR3 bases: TGTGCCAGCAGTGAAGCGCTTGGGGGGGGAAACATTCAGTACTTC. Amino acid sequence: CASSEALGGGNIQYF.

V and J are TRBV4-3 and TRBJ1-6; no firm D call. The CDR3 sequence is 14 residues long. Germline CDR1 LGHNA, CDR2 YSLEER. Trimming shortened V by 0 bases and J by 6 bases, and 6 bases separated the two germline ends. The chain's CDR3 is CASSQEQLNSPLHF. The DNA of the CDR3 is TGCGCCAGCAGCCAAGAACAGCTTAATTCACCCCTCCACTTT.